These 27 T cell receptor beta chains were all obtained from the same sample, sequenced in a study of T cells in Graves' hyperthyroidism and ophthalmopathy (dated by TCRdb to about 2019). Receptor libraries were prepared by multiplex PCR. The sequencer listed for this sample is Illumina HiSeq 2000. Amplification of TCR beta CDR3 regions was carried out from RNA transcripts. A first-round RT-PCR of the TCR CDR3 used the HTBI primer set with the Qiagen OneStep RT-PCR kit. In-frame beta chains were kept once TCRdb had trimmed the public reads at Q25 with fastp and called clones with MiXCR. Each CDR3 protein appears once, grouped with its most common genes and DNA. The sample table shows a few hundred thousand distinct CDR3 sequences, and just over 45% are seen once. The top ten clones comprise under 20% of the sample. The source material was peripheral blood or thyroid tissue (not recorded which). Source of these receptors: an adult woman with Graves' disease, either hyperthyroidism or ophthalmopathy (not recorded which).

This clonotype was seen only a few times. This chain connects TRBV10-3 to TRBJ1-4; TRBD1 matches 8 bases. The CDR3 length is 12 residues. CDR1 is ENHRY, CDR2 SYGVKD, per germline. The junction had 0 bases not matched to a gene; V was cut back by 4 bases and J by 8 bases. Here the CDR3 reads CAISGTGEKLFF. The CDR3 DNA follows: TGTGCCATCAGTGGGACAGGGGAAAAACTGTTTTTT.

The gene calls are TRBV10-3 and TRBJ2-5; 8 nucleotides align to TRBD2. This CDR3 has 16 amino acids. CDR1 and CDR2 (germline): ENHRY, SYGVKD. V gave up 2 bases and J gave up 2 bases; unmatched junction bases: 7. CDR3 nucleotide sequence: TGTGCCATCAGTGAGAGGCGGGAGGTCTTACAAGAGACCCAGTACTTC. Translation gives CAISERREVLQETQYF.

The chain links TRBV2 to TRBJ1-6, with 8 nucleotides matching TRBD1. The V gene end was trimmed by 5 bases and the J gene end by 8 bases; junction bases not matched to a gene: 5. The CDR3 is made up of 14 amino acids. CDR1 and CDR2 from the germline V gene are SNHLY and FYNNEI. The CDR3: CASSPTGGHSPLHF. For the CDR3, the DNA is TGTGCCAGCAGTCCTACAGGGGGTCATTCACCCCTCCACTTT. Filled out from reference TRBV2 and TRBJ1-6, the complete variable domain reads EPEVTQTPSHQVTQMGQEVILRCVPISNHLYFYWYRQILGQKVEFLVSFYNNEISEKSEIFDDQFSVERPDGSNFTLKIRSTKLEDSAMYFCASSPTGGHSPLHFGNGTRLTVT.

This clonotype was counted between two and nine times. It may be a read error: a sequence one base away is much more abundant. The gene calls are TRBV7-9 and TRBJ2-7; 7 nucleotides match TRBD1. V shed 1 base, J shed 0 bases, and the junction held 3 bases outside the gene matches. The CDR3 runs 15 residues. Per germline, CDR1 SEHNR and CDR2 FQNEAQ (reference sequence). Written as DNA, the CDR3 is TGTGCCAGCAGCTTAGTTGACAGGGCCTCCTACGAGCAGTACTTC. Protein: CASSLVDRASYEQYF.

The chain combines TRBV7-9 with TRBJ1-2, with 7 bases that match TRBD1. V was pared by 7 bases and J by 7 bases, with 9 bases of the junction left unmatched. CDR1 is SEHNR, CDR2 FQNEAQ, per germline (reference sequence). This CDR3 region has 13 residues. The CDR3 region has the DNA TGTGCCAGCAACCCACAGGGGCGCTCTGGCTACACCTTC. It translates to CASNPQGRSGYTF.

This clonotype came up many times. The V call is TRBV27, the J call TRBJ2-5, with D uncertain. The CDR3 consists of 13 residues. CDR1 is MNHEY, CDR2 SMNVEV, per germline (reference sequence). Trimming removed 2 bases at V and 5 bases at J, with 9 bases between. The CDR3 nucleotides are TGTGCCAGCAGTTTAGCTATGGGGGAGACCCAGTACTTC. Protein sequence: CASSLAMGETQYF.

Of note for this clonotype: A junction end diverges from the germline sequence, so it may reflect a read error. The chain links TRBV2 to TRBJ1-5; tentatively, D is TRBD1 (6 bases). Germline V lookup: CDR1 SNHLY, CDR2 FYNNEI. The CDR3 has 14 amino acids. The chain's CDR3 is CACSVAGQNQPQHF. In DNA form, the CDR3 reads TGTGCCTGCAGTGTAGCGGGACAAAATCAGCCCCAGCATTTT.

The genes are TRBV9 and TRBJ2-6, with D tentatively TRBD1 (6 bases). Trimming removed 0 bases at V and 2 bases at J, with 12 bases between. The V gene's germline CDR1 is SGDLS and CDR2 YYNGEE. The length of the CDR3 is 17 residues. The CDR3 loop is CASSVGAQGAGANVLTF. CDR3 bases: TGTGCCAGCAGCGTAGGTGCACAGGGAGCTGGGGCCAACGTCCTGACTTTC. Together with reference TRBV9 and TRBJ2-6, the CDR3 gives the full variable domain: DSGVTQTPKHLITATGQRVTLRCSPRSGDLSVYWYQQSLDQGLQFLIQYYNGEERAKGNILERFSAQQFPDLHSELNLSSLELGDSALYFCASSVGAQGAGANVLTFGAGSRLTVL.

As concerns this clonotype: A much larger clone lies one base from this, so it may be a read error. The rearrangement joins TRBV6-1 to TRBJ2-7; TRBD1 matches 7 bases. J was trimmed by 1 base and V by 6 bases; bases with no gene match: 6. This CDR3 spans 14 amino acids. Germline V gene sequence: CDR1 MNHNS, CDR2 SASEGT. The CDR3 DNA is TGTGCCAGCAGGATCGGGACAGTTTCCTACGAGCAGTACTTC. Its protein product is CASRIGTVSYEQYF.

This clonotype has at least ten counts. V usage is TRBV9 and J usage is TRBJ2-7, with 7 positions matching TRBD1. From germline, CDR1 is SGDLS and CDR2 YYNGEE. The CDR3 has 16 amino acids. V shed 4 bases and J 0 bases; nucleotides not matched to a gene: 10. This CDR3 is CASSSSDRAYSYEQYF. The CDR3 DNA reads as TGTGCCAGCAGCTCTTCCGACAGGGCCTACTCCTACGAGCAGTACTTC. The entire variable domain, with the rest obtained from reference TRBV9 and TRBJ2-7, is as follows: DSGVTQTPKHLITATGQRVTLRCSPRSGDLSVYWYQQSLDQGLQFLIQYYNGEERAKGNILERFSAQQFPDLHSELNLSSLELGDSALYFCASSSSDRAYSYEQYFGPGTRLTVT.

This chain uses TRBV20-1 with TRBJ1-1; D gene unclear. The CDR3 totals 15 residues. The germline V gene has CDR1 DFQATT and CDR2 SNEGSKA (reference sequence). Trimming removed 3 bases from V and 3 bases from J, with 17 bases in between. The DNA of the CDR3 is TGCAGTGCTAGTGAGGGTAGGGTCGGGGACACTGAAGCTTTCTTT. Protein: CSASEGRVGDTEAFF.

This clonotype was picked up many times. The V and J genes are TRBV20-1 and TRBJ1-1; D gene unclear. Germline V gene data show CDR1 as DFQATT and CDR2 as SNEGSKA (reference sequence). This CDR3 region has 13 residues. Trimming removed 4 bases from V and 3 bases from J, with 12 bases in between. The CDR3 DNA is TGCAGTGCTATCCGGGAACTACACACTGAAGCTTTCTTT. Translation gives CSAIRELHTEAFF.

V is TRBV10-3 and J is TRBJ2-5; 7 nucleotides align to TRBD2. The CDR3 spans 14 residues. CDR1 is ENHRY, CDR2 SYGVKD, per germline. V trimming: 7 bases; J trimming: 5 bases; junction bases outside the gene matches: 10. The CDR3 loop reads CAINLGGMMETQYF. The CDR3 bases are TGTGCCATCAATTTGGGGGGGATGATGGAGACCCAGTACTTC.

The CDR3 is CASSFGVLDRQFF. CDR3 DNA: TGTGCCAGCAGCTTTGGTGTCCTTGACAGGCAGTTCTTC. This chain uses TRBV7-3 with TRBJ2-1; a weak D match, TRBD1 (5 bases). The CDR3 loop spans 13 amino acids. The V gene's germline CDR1 is SGHTA and CDR2 FQGTGA. The germline V and J ends were trimmed by 3 bases and 12 bases, with 15 bases remaining between them. Full variable domain (missing parts from reference TRBV7-3 and TRBJ2-1): GAGVSQTPSNKVTEKGKYVELRCDPISGHTALYWYRQSLGQGPEFLIYFQGTGAADDSGLPNDRFFAVRPEGSVSTLKIQRTERGDSAVYLCASSFGVLDRQFFGPGTRLTVL.

The CDR3 is CSASVGSYNEQFF. DNA of the CDR3: TGCAGTGCTAGCGTCGGGAGCTACAATGAGCAGTTCTTC. This chain connects TRBV20-1 to TRBJ2-1, with D maybe TRBD2 (6 bases). The CDR3 runs to 13 residues. Per the germline V gene, CDR1 is DFQATT and CDR2 is SNEGSKA (reference sequence). V was shortened by 3 bases and J by 3 bases, with 9 bases between the two germline ends.

The V gene is TRBV2, the J gene TRBJ1-5; TRBD1 agrees at 7 bases. The ends lost 6 bases at V and 0 bases at J; junction bases unmatched: 5. The CDR3 is 15 amino acids. The germline CDR1 and CDR2 sequences are SNHLY and FYNNEI. The DNA for the CDR3 is TGTGCCAGCAGAGACCGACAGGGTAGCAATCAGCCCCAGCATTTT. This encodes CASRDRQGSNQPQHF.

The rearrangement links TRBV6-5 to TRBJ1-4, with 9 positions matching TRBD1. The CDR3 spans 18 residues. CDR1 is MNHEY and CDR2 is SVGAGI in the germline V gene. J was trimmed by 7 bases and V by 2 bases; bases with no gene match: 14. The CDR3 is CASSYEAFTGTGSEKLFF. The CDR3 coding sequence is TGTGCCAGCAGTTACGAGGCTTTTACCGGGACAGGGAGTGAAAAACTGTTTTTT.

The chain links TRBV7-8 to TRBJ2-5; 8 bases are a match to TRBD2. The ends lost 5 bases at V and 2 bases at J; junction bases unmatched: 16. CDR1 and CDR2 (germline): SGHVS, FQNEAQ. The CDR3 is 18 amino acids. The CDR3 nucleotides read TGTGCCAGCAGCCCTACTCGACTTGGACTAGCAGTTCAAGAGACCCAGTACTTC. It codes for CASSPTRLGLAVQETQYF.

This clonotype was detected a few times. CDR3 residues: CASRRPSGAYEQYF. CDR3 DNA sequence: TGTGCCAGCAGGAGGCCTAGCGGGGCCTACGAGCAGTACTTC. This sequence joins TRBV28 and TRBJ2-7; 9 nucleotides agree with TRBD2. V trimming: 6 bases; J trimming: 2 bases; junction bases outside the gene matches: 5. This CDR3 has 14 amino acids. Germline CDR1 and CDR2: MDHEN and SYDVKM.

This chain joins TRBV2 and TRBJ1-3; D perhaps matches TRBD1 (6 bases). V shed 1 base and J shed 3 bases, with 10 bases lying between them. Germline CDR1 reads SNHLY; CDR2 reads FYNNEI. CDR3 length: 15 residues. CDR3 region: CASSEGTVYGNTIYF. DNA of the CDR3: TGTGCCAGCAGTGAAGGGACAGTCTATGGAAACACCATATATTTT.

About this clonotype itself: Mismatch with germline at one junction end may stem from a read error. The chain uses TRBV2 and TRBJ2-5; TRBD1 might be the D (6 bases). The CDR3 contains 13 residues. From germline, CDR1 is SNHLY and CDR2 FYNNEI. The CDR3 DNA reads as TGTGCCAGCAGAGGGGACATACAAGAGACCCAGTATTTC. Encoded protein: CASRGDIQETQYF.

The chain carries TRBV12-3 or TRBV12-4 and TRBJ1-2, with 7 bases fitting TRBD1. This CDR3 has 17 amino acids. With 7 bases clipped from V and 5 bases from J, the junction kept 19 bases outside the gene matches. In DNA form, the CDR3 reads TGTGCCAGCACCCTCCAGGGACAGACCAACGTAGGGTATGGCTACACCTTC. It yields the protein CASTLQGQTNVGYGYTF.

The sample holds a few counts of this clonotype. The CDR3 nucleotides read TGTGCCAGCAGCCCCCTGGCGGAGGCGGTCTGGGGCTACACCTTC. It encodes CASSPLAEAVWGYTF. This chain links TRBV5-6 with TRBJ1-2; no clear D gene. Per germline, CDR1 SGHDT and CDR2 YYEEEE. Trimming cost V 4 bases and J 8 bases, with 21 bases left between them. The CDR3 is made up of 15 amino acids.

A note on this clonotype: This may stem from a read error, because a much larger clone lies one nucleotide away. The chain is built from TRBV4-1 and TRBJ1-6, with 8 bases fitting TRBD1. The CDR3 has 17 amino acids. In germline, CDR1 is MGHRA, CDR2 YSYEKL. DNA of the CDR3: TGCGCCGGCAGCCTCCAAAGGCGAGGACAGGGATATTCACCCCTCCACTTT. It specifies CAGSLQRRGQGYSPLHF.

This clonotype was counted between two and nine times. This chain connects TRBV30 to TRBJ1-1; no clear D. The germline gives CDR1 GTSNPN, CDR2 SVGIG (reference sequence). This CDR3 has 12 amino acids. V was cut by 2 bases and J by 10 bases, with 14 bases left in between. Written as DNA, the CDR3 is TGTGCCTGGAGTTCAAGAATAGCTGCAGCTTTCTTT. This gives the protein CAWSSRIAAAFF.

This clonotype was picked up a small number of times. J is TRBJ1-1 and V is TRBV20-1; no definite D call. This CDR3 is 9 amino acids long. V shed 6 bases and J shed 7 bases, with 6 bases lying between them. CDR1 is DFQATT, CDR2 SNEGSKA, per germline (reference sequence). CDR3 amino acids: CSALDEAFF. In nucleotides, the CDR3 is TGCAGTGCATTGGATGAAGCTTTCTTT.

This clonotype has ten or more counts. The rearrangement uses TRBV7-8 and TRBJ2-2; no clear D. Germline CDR1 and CDR2: SGHVS and FQNEAQ. Deletions cut 3 bases from V and 7 bases from J, with 12 bases between. This CDR3 has 14 amino acids. CDR3 in amino acids: CASSLARLGGELFF. CDR3 nucleotide sequence: TGTGCCAGCAGCTTGGCCCGCCTAGGCGGGGAGCTGTTTTTT.